What follows are 18 T cell receptor beta chains derived from one specimen sequenced in a study of shared clonotypes between healthy human individuals. Sequencing used immunoSEQ multiplex PCR; TCRdb keeps in-frame clones, though not all of them. The data contain 2,500,000 or so clones, roughly 93% of them singletons. Material: naive CD4+ T cells from PBMCs. Described subset: CD45RA+ positively selected. These TCRs come from a man aged 18-30 years in good health. Some clones in this sample may be carry-over from other donors' samples.

The chain carries TRBV29-1 and TRBJ2-5, with D possibly TRBD2 on 6 matching bases. In germline, CDR1 is SQVTM, CDR2 ANQGSEA. With 2 bases removed from V and 2 bases from J, the gap between germline ends came to 9 bases. The CDR3 has 13 residues. CDR3 protein: CSVERRGQETQYF. CDR3 bases: TGCAGCGTTGAACGTCGGGGGCAAGAGACCCAGTACTTC.

The genes are TRBV5-1 and TRBJ1-5, with 10 bases aligning to TRBD1. The CDR3 length is 14 residues. The ends lost 4 bases at V and 5 bases at J; junction bases unmatched: 3. From germline, CDR1 is SGHRS and CDR2 YFSETQ. The CDR3 DNA reads as TGCGCCAGCAGCATAGACAGGGGGCATCAGCCCCAGCATTTT. Its translation is CASSIDRGHQPQHF. The whole variable domain, filled in from reference TRBV5-1 and TRBJ1-5, reads KAGVTQTPRYLIKTRGQQVTLSCSPISGHRSVSWYQQTPGQGLQFLFEYFSETQRNKGNFPGRFSGRQFSNSRSEMNVSTLELGDSALYLCASSIDRGHQPQHFGDGTRLSIL.

V usage is TRBV7-2 and J usage is TRBJ2-3; D not resolved. The V end lost 1 base, the J end lost 4 bases, and 9 bases lay between the germline ends. The CDR3 is 14 amino acids. Germline V gene lookup returns CDR1 SGHTA and CDR2 FQGNSA. CDR3 sequence (DNA): TGTGCCAGCAGCTTAGGGCCGAGGTCAGATACGCAGTATTTT. Translating it yields CASSLGPRSDTQYF.

This rearrangement joins TRBV1 to TRBJ1-5; the D call of TRBD1 is as the table states it, not checked on the DNA. TRBV1 is assigned pseudogene status. The CDR3 contains 15 residues. The CDR3 sequence: CTSRSPTDSNQPQHF. The CDR3 DNA sequence: TGCACCAGCCGGTCGCCCACAGATAGCAATCAGCCCCAGCATTTT.

V is TRBV27 and J is TRBJ2-5; 8 bases fit TRBD2. CDR3 size: 15 residues. V shed 4 bases and J 4 bases; nucleotides not matched to a gene: 8. Germline assignment: CDR1 MNHEY and CDR2 SMNVEV (reference sequence). CDR3 loop: CASSSPGGRLETQYF. The DNA of the CDR3 is TGTGCCAGCAGTTCCCCAGGCGGGAGGTTAGAGACCCAGTACTTC.

The CDR3 DNA follows: TGTGCCACCAGCAGAGGCCCGGGGACACAAGAGACCCAGTACTTC. This translates into CATSRGPGTQETQYF. This rearrangement joins TRBV15 to TRBJ2-5; the D gene is possibly TRBD1 (6 bases). This CDR3 comprises 15 residues. CDR1 LNHNV and CDR2 YYDKDF come from the germline V gene (reference sequence). V lost 1 base and J 2 bases, leaving 11 bases between the germline ends.

The J gene is TRBJ2-3, the V gene TRBV18; 11 bases agree with TRBD1. The CDR3 covers 17 residues. Germline V CDR1 and CDR2: KGHSH, LQKENI. V dropped 4 bases and J dropped 0; count of bases not matched to a gene: 6. The CDR3 DNA follows: TGTGCCAGCTCACTCCGGACAGGGGGCACCAGCACAGATACGCAGTATTTT. Its translation: CASSLRTGGTSTDTQYF. Full variable domain (remainder filled in from reference TRBV18 and TRBJ2-3): NAGVMQNPRHLVRRRGQEARLRCSPMKGHSHVYWYRQLPEEGLKFMVYLQKENIIDESGMPKERFSAEFPKEGPSILRIQQVVRGDSAAYFCASSLRTGGTSTDTQYFGPGTRLTVL.

This clone is a singleton in its sample. The chain carries TRBV11-2 and TRBJ2-7; D is possibly TRBD1 (5 bases). Germline V lookup: CDR1 SGHAT, CDR2 FQNNGV. The CDR3 consists of 14 residues. Trimming left V 7 bases short and J 0 bases short, with 13 bases between. The DNA for the CDR3 is TGTGCCAGCACCGCACACCAGGGCTCCTACGAGCAGTACTTC. It yields the protein CASTAHQGSYEQYF. The full variable domain, rest sourced from reference TRBV11-2 and TRBJ2-7, is EAGVAQSPRYKIIEKRQSVAFWCNPISGHATLYWYQQILGQGPKLLIQFQNNGVVDDSQLPKDRFSAERLKGVDSTLKIQPAKLEDSAVYLCASTAHQGSYEQYFGPGTRLTVT.

As regards this clone: Within the sample, other DNA sequences also encode this same CDR3. V and J are TRBV27 and TRBJ1-1; a possible D gene is TRBD1 (5 bases). Germline assignment: CDR1 MNHEY and CDR2 SMNVEV (reference sequence). Trimming removed 0 bases from V and 4 bases from J, with 9 bases in between. The CDR3 spans 14 residues. The DNA of the CDR3 is TGTGCCAGCAGTTTATCGGGGCAGAGCACTGAAGCTTTCTTT. Translating gives CASSLSGQSTEAFF.

As DNA, the CDR3 is TGTGCCAGCAGTGAATATAATAAACGGCCAAGTGGGTTTCCAGAGACCCAGTACTTC. This encodes CASSEYNKRPSGFPETQYF. The V and J genes are TRBV6-1 and TRBJ2-5; D is ambiguous. CDR3 size: 19 residues. The germline CDR1 and CDR2 sequences are MNHNS and SASEGT. Trimming pared 2 bases from V and 4 bases from J, leaving 26 bases between.

The chain uses TRBV9 and TRBJ2-7, with 10 bases identical to TRBD1. CDR1 SGDLS and CDR2 YYNGEE come from the germline V gene. This CDR3 contains 15 residues. The V gene end was trimmed by 3 bases and the J gene end by 5 bases; junction bases not matched to a gene: 8. In DNA, the CDR3 is TGTGCCAGCAGCGCCCAGACAGGGGGCATCAACGAGCAGTACTTC. It translates to CASSAQTGGINEQYF.

The chain combines TRBV5-1 with TRBJ2-7; 7 positions agree with TRBD2. The CDR3 consists of 15 residues. Looked up from germline, CDR1 is SGHRS and CDR2 is YFSETQ. V shed 4 bases, J shed 2 bases, and the junction held 9 bases outside the gene matches. The CDR3, as DNA: TGCGCCAGCAGCGACCCGGGGGGAGACCCCTACGAGCAGTACTTC. It specifies CASSDPGGDPYEQYF.

The V and J genes are TRBV7-2 and TRBJ1-6; D unresolved. Germline lookup yields CDR1 SGHTA and CDR2 FQGNSA. The CDR3 sequence is 15 residues long. With 5 bases removed from V and 9 bases from J, the gap between germline ends came to 17 bases. As DNA, the CDR3 is TGTGCCAGCAGCCCTACCCCGCCGAGTGGTTCACCCCTCCACTTT. This encodes CASSPTPPSGSPLHF.

The chain links TRBV5-6 to TRBJ2-7; a weak D match, TRBD1 (5 bases). Deletions cut 2 bases from V and 5 bases from J, with 11 bases between. CDR3 size: 13 residues. The germline gives CDR1 SGHDT, CDR2 YYEEEE. CDR3 coding DNA: TGTGCCAGCAGCTTATGGCTGGGGCACGAGCAGTACTTC. This codes for CASSLWLGHEQYF. Drawing the rest from reference TRBV5-6 and TRBJ2-7, the complete variable domain is DAGVTQSPTHLIKTRGQQVTLRCSPKSGHDTVSWYQQALGQGPQFIFQYYEEEERQRGNFPDRFSGHQFPNYSSELNVNALLLGDSALYLCASSLWLGHEQYFGPGTRLTVT.

This chain uses TRBV5-1 with TRBJ2-6, with 8 positions matching TRBD1. The CDR3 totals 20 residues. CDR1 and CDR2 (germline): SGHRS, YFSETQ. The V gene end was trimmed by 0 bases and the J gene end by 0 bases; junction bases not matched to a gene: 11. The CDR3 coding sequence is TGCGCCAGCAGCTTGGTGCCTACGGACAGGGCTTACTCTGGGGCCAACGTCCTGACTTTC. It yields the protein CASSLVPTDRAYSGANVLTF.

This clone was counted a single time. CDR3 nucleotide sequence: TGTGCCAGCAGCCCGGGATTTCCAGATACGCAGTATTTT. As protein: CASSPGFPDTQYF. J is TRBJ2-3 and V is TRBV7-3, with TRBD2 as a possible D gene (5 bases). With 5 bases removed from V and 4 bases from J, the gap between germline ends came to 10 bases. Germline V lookup: CDR1 SGHTA, CDR2 FQGTGA. The CDR3 is made up of 13 amino acids. The whole variable domain, remainder taken from reference TRBV7-3 and TRBJ2-3, is GAGVSQTPSNKVTEKGKYVELRCDPISGHTALYWYRQSLGQGPEFLIYFQGTGAADDSGLPNDRFFAVRPEGSVSTLKIQRTERGDSAVYLCASSPGFPDTQYFGPGTRLTVL.

The chain combines TRBV4-2 with TRBJ2-5, with D possibly matching TRBD2 (5 bases). Germline V gene lookup returns CDR1 LGHNA and CDR2 YNFKEQ. The CDR3 totals 17 residues. V dropped 4 bases and J dropped 7 bases, with 25 bases sitting between them. This chain's CDR3 is CASSLSQEGSLAGTQYF. The DNA of the CDR3 is TGTGCCAGCAGCCTAAGCCAAGAAGGTTCGCTAGCAGGGACCCAGTACTTC.

The genes are TRBV27 and TRBJ2-7; TRBD1 aligns across 10 bases. The CDR3 totals 16 residues. The V segment lost 5 bases and the J segment 0 bases; nucleotides outside the gene matches: 7. Germline V gives CDR1 MNHEY, CDR2 SMNVEV (reference sequence). CDR3 nucleotides: TGTGCCAGCAGTCCCACAGGACAGGGGGGCTCCTACGAGCAGTACTTC. It translates to CASSPTGQGGSYEQYF.